This paragraph reports one T cell receptor (beta chain). The antigen remains undetermined. This specimen comes from a study of blood T cells in healthy people across ages. Each donor was a healthy Caucasian individual from Russia, aged roughly 6 to 95. Using a J-beta primer mix together with a sample-barcoded 5' primer, a second PCR was run for about 6 to 12 cycles. MiXCR, run by TCRdb on the 5' RACE reads, gives a single entry per CDR3 protein. The table includes over 300,000 distinct CDR3 sequences, roughly half detected once. Study-wide findings and caveats: What prevented conclusive comparison of naive and antigen-experienced cells was that PBMCs were unsorted.

The CDR3 covers 15 residues. Germline CDR1 reads ENHRY; CDR2 reads SYGVKD. The V and J ends lost 3 bases and 3 bases, in that order; junction bases with no gene match: 4. The sample comprised blood. V and J are TRBV10-3 and TRBJ1-4; 7 nucleotides match TRBD1. This TCR came from a man aged 55 to 69 in good health. Here the CDR3 DNA reads TGTGCCATCAGTGATACCGGGACAGCTAATGAAAAACTGTTTTTT. Residues: CAISDTGTANEKLFF.